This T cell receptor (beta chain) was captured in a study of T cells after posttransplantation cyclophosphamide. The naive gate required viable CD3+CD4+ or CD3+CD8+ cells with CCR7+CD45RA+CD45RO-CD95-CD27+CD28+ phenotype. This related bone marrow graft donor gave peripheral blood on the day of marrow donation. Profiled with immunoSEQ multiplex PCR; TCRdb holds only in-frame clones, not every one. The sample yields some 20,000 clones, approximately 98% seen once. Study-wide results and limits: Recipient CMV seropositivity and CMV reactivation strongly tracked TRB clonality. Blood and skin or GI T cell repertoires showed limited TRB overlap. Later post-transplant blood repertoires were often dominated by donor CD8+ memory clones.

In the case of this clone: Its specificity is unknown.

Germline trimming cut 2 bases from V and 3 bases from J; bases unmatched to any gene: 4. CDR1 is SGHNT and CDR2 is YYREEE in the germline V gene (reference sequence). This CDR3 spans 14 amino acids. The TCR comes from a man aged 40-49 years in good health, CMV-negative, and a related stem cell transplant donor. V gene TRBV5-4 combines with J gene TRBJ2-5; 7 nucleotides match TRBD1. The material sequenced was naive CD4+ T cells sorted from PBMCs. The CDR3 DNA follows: TGTGCCAGCAGCTTAGGGACAGAAAAAGAGACCCAGTACTTC. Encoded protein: CASSLGTEKETQYF.